This is a list of T cell receptor beta chains from one sample in a study of T-cell reconstitution after alpha-beta-depleted transplantation in children. Via MiXCR, TCRdb re-called the PCR reads, giving one row per CDR3 protein. The sample lists approximately 350,000 distinct CDR3 sequences, 16% seen once, with around 43% in the top ten. This specimen consisted of PBMCs, mostly from graft donor cells, obtained 360 days after TCRalphabeta/CD19-depleted stem cell transplant. The receptors stem from a male patient aged 2 to 9 who had a stem cell transplant for acute lymphoblastic leukemia, so the T cells may come from the graft donor. Each CDR3 is given with its conserved first and last residue. A D gene is named only where the DNA matches it firmly. Clone size is given for some rows only: seen once, a few or many times, or a class if the clone is expanded.

j_call: TRBJ2-3; clone_size: few; v_call: TRBV4-1; d_call: TRBD1; cdr3_aa: CASSSGTGTDTQYF; cdr3_nt: TGCGCCAGCAGCTCCGGGACAGGGACAGATACGCAGTATTTT
j_call: TRBJ2-3; clone_size: NA; v_call: TRBV28; d_call: TRBD1; cdr3_aa: CASSSKRDSYTDTQYF; cdr3_nt: TGTGCCAGCAGTTCAAAACGGGACAGTTACACAGATACGCAGTATTTT
j_call: TRBJ2-2; clone_size: NA; v_call: TRBV6-5; d_call: TRBD2; cdr3_aa: CASSPLAGGLNTGELFF; cdr3_nt: TGTGCCAGCAGTCCCCTAGCGGGAGGGCTGAACACCGGGGAGCTGTTTTTT
j_call: TRBJ1-3; clone_size: few; v_call: TRBV6-5; d_call: NA; cdr3_aa: CASSYSMVGGNTIYF; cdr3_nt: TGTGCCAGCAGTTACTCGATGGTGGGAGGAAACACCATATATTTT
j_call: TRBJ2-7; clone_size: few; v_call: TRBV2; d_call: TRBD1; cdr3_aa: CASSDTGTASYEQYF; cdr3_nt: TGTGCCAGCAGTGATACTGGGACAGCTTCTTACGAGCAGTACTTC
j_call: TRBJ2-3; clone_size: few; v_call: TRBV15; d_call: NA; cdr3_aa: CATSRDALVQGGPDTQYF; cdr3_nt: TGTGCCACCAGCAGAGATGCGTTGGTTCAGGGAGGTCCAGATACGCAGTATTTT
j_call: TRBJ2-3; clone_size: NA; v_call: TRBV27; d_call: NA; cdr3_aa: CASSLSYLWGLRRSTDTQYF; cdr3_nt: TGTGCCAGCAGTTTATCCTACCTATGGGGCCTTCGGAGGAGTACAGATACGCAGTATTTT
j_call: TRBJ1-2; clone_size: few; v_call: TRBV19; d_call: NA; cdr3_aa: CASSIRGSNYGYTF; cdr3_nt: TGTGCCAGTAGTATACGGGGGTCGAACTATGGCTACACCTTC
j_call: TRBJ2-7; clone_size: many; v_call: TRBV7-2; d_call: TRBD1; cdr3_aa: CASSLRGLLGYEQYF; cdr3_nt: TGTGCCAGCAGCCTCAGGGGGCTCCTTGGCTACGAGCAGTACTTC
j_call: TRBJ2-7; clone_size: once; v_call: TRBV20-1; d_call: NA; cdr3_aa: CSARDPWSGYEQYF; cdr3_nt: TGCAGTGCTAGAGATCCCTGGTCGGGCTACGAGCAGTACTTC